The 6 T cell receptor beta chains listed next were all sequenced from one sample in a study of blood T cell repertoires in COVID-19. Measured with immunoSEQ multiplex PCR; TCRdb has only the in-frame clones, and not every one. The sample lists approximately 110,000 clones, roughly 84% occurring once. Sequenced sample: peripheral blood. These receptors were taken from a woman in her sixties or seventies with acute or convalescent COVID-19.

The chain joins TRBV2 to TRBJ2-3; possibly TRBD2 for D (6 bases). The V gene lost 5 bases and the J gene lost 3 bases, with 9 bases spanning the gap. The CDR3 contains 13 residues. Germline V gene data show CDR1 as SNHLY and CDR2 as FYNNEI. CDR3: CASSRDWTDTQYF. CDR3 coding DNA: TGTGCCAGCAGTAGGGACTGGACAGATACGCAGTATTTT.

This sequence joins TRBV19 and TRBJ1-3; tentatively, D is TRBD1 (5 bases). Looked up from germline, CDR1 is LNHDA and CDR2 is SQIVND (reference sequence). The CDR3 contains 15 residues. Trimming pared 5 bases from V and 2 bases from J, leaving 13 bases between. The CDR3 sequence: CASSPAARAGNTIYF. The CDR3 region has the DNA TGTGCCAGTAGTCCCGCCGCCAGGGCTGGAAACACCATATATTTT. The whole variable domain, remainder taken from reference TRBV19 and TRBJ1-3, is DGGITQSPKYLFRKEGQNVTLSCEQNLNHDAMYWYRQDPGQGLRLIYYSQIVNDFQKGDIAEGYSVSREKKESFPLTVTSAQKNPTAFYLCASSPAARAGNTIYFGEGSWLTVV.

This clone was detected once. The chain carries TRBV4-1 and TRBJ2-2; weak D call: TRBD2 (6 bases). The germline gives CDR1 MGHRA, CDR2 YSYEKL. The CDR3 loop spans 13 amino acids. The V end lost 5 bases, the J end lost 6 bases, and 10 bases lay between the germline ends. CDR3 region: CASSMGLAGELFF. DNA of the CDR3: TGCGCCAGCAGCATGGGACTGGCCGGGGAGCTGTTTTTT.

This chain joins TRBV2 and TRBJ1-4, with 8 bases fitting TRBD1. The CDR3 consists of 16 residues. Per germline, CDR1 SNHLY and CDR2 FYNNEI. V lost 4 bases, J lost 5 bases, and 9 bases stayed unmatched. The CDR3 spells CASSAETGVPNEKLFF. As DNA, the CDR3 is TGTGCCAGCAGTGCCGAGACAGGGGTCCCCAATGAAAAACTGTTTTTT.

The chain carries TRBV18 and TRBJ1-2; weak D call: TRBD1 (5 bases). The germline V gene has CDR1 KGHSH and CDR2 LQKENI. The V end lost 5 bases, the J end lost 4 bases, and 14 bases lay between the germline ends. There are 14 residues in the CDR3. Written as DNA, the CDR3 is TGTGCCAGCTCAACGACAGTGGAGAGCTATGGCTACACCTTC. It codes for CASSTTVESYGYTF.

This chain joins TRBV9 and TRBJ1-4; 7 bases are shared with TRBD1. Trimming took 2 bases from V and 5 from J; bases not matched to a gene: 6. CDR1 is SGDLS, CDR2 YYNGEE, per germline. This CDR3 region has 15 residues. CDR3 DNA: TGTGCCAGCAGCGTGTCAGGGACAGCAAATGAAAAACTGTTTTTT. Translating it yields CASSVSGTANEKLFF. Based on the CDR3 plus reference TRBV9 and TRBJ1-4, the full variable domain is DSGVTQTPKHLITATGQRVTLRCSPRSGDLSVYWYQQSLDQGLQFLIQYYNGEERAKGNILERFSAQQFPDLHSELNLSSLELGDSALYFCASSVSGTANEKLFFGSGTQLSVL.